The sample holds one count of the clone carrying this TCR beta chain. Sequenced by immunoSEQ multiplex PCR; TCRdb stores in-frame clones only, minus some. Of about 33,000 clones in the sample, 70% to 90% were seen once. The entry originates in a study of blood T cell repertoires in COVID-19. The CDR3 contains 14 residues. V was trimmed by 2 bases and J by 2 bases, leaving 8 bases between them. The germline CDR1 and CDR2 sequences are SGHDT and YYEEEE. The rearrangement links TRBV5-6 to TRBJ2-4, with D maybe TRBD1 (5 bases). The TCR originated in a woman aged 80 or older with active or convalescent COVID-19. Material: peripheral blood. For the CDR3, the DNA is TGTGCCAGCAGCTTAGGGGATTCCAAAAACATTCAGTACTTC. Translating it yields CASSLGDSKNIQYF.